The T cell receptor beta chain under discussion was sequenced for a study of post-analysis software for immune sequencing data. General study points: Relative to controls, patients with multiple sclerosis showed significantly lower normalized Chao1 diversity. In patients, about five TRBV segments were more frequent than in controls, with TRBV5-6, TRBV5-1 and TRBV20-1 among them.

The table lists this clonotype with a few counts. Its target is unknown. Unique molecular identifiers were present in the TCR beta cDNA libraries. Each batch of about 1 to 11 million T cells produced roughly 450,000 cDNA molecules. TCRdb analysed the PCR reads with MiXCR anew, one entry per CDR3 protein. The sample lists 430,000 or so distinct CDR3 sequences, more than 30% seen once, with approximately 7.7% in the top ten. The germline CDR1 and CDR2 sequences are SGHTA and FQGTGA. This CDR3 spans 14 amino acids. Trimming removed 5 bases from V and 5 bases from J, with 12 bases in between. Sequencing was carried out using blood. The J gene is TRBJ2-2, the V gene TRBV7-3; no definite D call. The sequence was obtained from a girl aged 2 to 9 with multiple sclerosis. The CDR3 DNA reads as TGTGCCAGCAGCACCCTTGCGTCTACCGGGGAGCTGTTTTTT. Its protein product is CASSTLASTGELFF.